This T cell receptor (beta chain) originates from a study of identical twins. Study-wide results and limits: Conclusions came from cross-sectional statistical analysis, not from following the same donors.

The CDR3 is 15 residues long. The germline gives CDR1 ENHRY, CDR2 SYGVKD. Trimming removed 4 bases at V and 5 bases at J, with 17 bases between. A word on this clonotype: Its specificity is unknown.

TCRdb passed the 5' RACE reads through MiXCR, listing each CDR3 protein once. The sample has approximately 350,000 distinct CDR3 sequences; about 12% are singletons. These data were likewise used in another study, on yellow fever vaccine responses in identical twins.

The TCR comes from a young woman in good health. What was sequenced was CD8+ T cells sorted from blood. The chain uses TRBV10-3 and TRBJ2-5; D may correspond to TRBD1 or TRBD2 (6 bases each). CDR3 region: CAISGSKGGEETQYF. DNA of the CDR3: TGTGCCATCAGTGGTTCTAAGGGGGGTGAGGAGACCCAGTACTTC.